This passage covers 29 T cell receptor beta chains from one sample sequenced in a study of T cell changes during pregnancy in multiple sclerosis. Assay: immunoSEQ multiplex PCR; the TCRdb copy retains only in-frame clones and omits some. The sample carries more than 45,000 clones, approximately 94% recorded once. The starting material was CD4+ T cells from peripheral blood mononuclear cells, obtained in the second trimester of pregnancy. Receptors were obtained from a female donor with multiple sclerosis, enrolled in a pregnancy study.

The count of this clone is one. The chain has TRBV6-1 and TRBJ2-4; D is unclear. V dropped 3 bases and J dropped 1 base, with 10 bases sitting between them. Germline lookup yields CDR1 MNHNS and CDR2 SASEGT. The CDR3 sequence is 15 residues long. As DNA, the CDR3 is TGTGCCAGCAGTGAGACCCCTAGGGCCAAAAACATTCAGTACTTC. This encodes CASSETPRAKNIQYF.

The chain couples TRBV19 to TRBJ2-3, with 9 bases that match TRBD2. Germline V gives CDR1 LNHDA, CDR2 SQIVND (reference sequence). The CDR3 contains 15 residues. Trimming removed 5 bases from V and 4 bases from J; junction bases left unmatched: 7. CDR3 loop: CASSRRGGLSDTQYF. CDR3 nucleotide sequence: TGTGCCAGTAGTCGGCGGGGGGGCCTCTCAGATACGCAGTATTTT.

V is TRBV5-1 and J is TRBJ2-1; 13 bases fit TRBD2. The V segment lost 2 bases and the J segment 10 bases; nucleotides outside the gene matches: 6. This CDR3 spans 15 amino acids. CDR1 is SGHRS and CDR2 is YFSETQ in the germline V gene. CDR3 DNA sequence: TGCGCCAGCAGCTTACTAGCGGGGGGGGGAGGAGAGCAGTTCTTC. It is translated as CASSLLAGGGGEQFF.

V is TRBV4-2 and J is TRBJ1-2; D is perhaps TRBD1 (6 bases). From germline, CDR1 is LGHNA and CDR2 YNFKEQ. Trimming left V 0 bases short and J 8 bases short, with 16 bases between. CDR3 length equals 15 residues. CDR3 in amino acids: CASSQDARGFRGYTF. DNA for the CDR3: TGTGCCAGCAGCCAAGACGCCAGGGGATTTCGAGGCTACACCTTC.

The gene calls are TRBV28 and TRBJ1-1; D is unclear. The CDR3 spans 14 residues. Looked up from germline, CDR1 is MDHEN and CDR2 is SYDVKM. V dropped 8 bases and J dropped 10 bases, with 23 bases sitting between them. CDR3: CASANPHAFGVAFF. The CDR3 coding sequence is TGTGCCAGCGCCAACCCCCACGCTTTTGGAGTAGCTTTCTTT.

This clone is a singleton in its sample. CDR3 coding DNA: TGCGCCAGCAGCCTGGGGGGAGCGATCACAGATACGCAGTATTTT. The encoded protein is CASSLGGAITDTQYF. The chain is built from TRBV4-3 and TRBJ2-3; D might be TRBD2 (6 bases). The CDR3 contains 15 residues. V dropped 4 bases and J dropped 2 bases, with 13 bases sitting between them. Germline CDR1 and CDR2: LGHNA and YSLEER.

The gene calls are TRBV25-1 and TRBJ1-1; 9 positions agree with TRBD1. This CDR3 spans 15 amino acids. Germline loops: CDR1 MGHDK, CDR2 SYGVNS. With 4 bases clipped from V and 4 bases from J, the junction kept 7 bases outside the gene matches. This CDR3 is CASSAPKTGGTEAFF. The CDR3 DNA reads TGTGCCAGCAGTGCACCAAAGACAGGGGGCACTGAAGCTTTCTTT.

J is TRBJ2-3 and V is TRBV9, with TRBD2 matching over 8 bases. Germline V gene lookup returns CDR1 SGDLS and CDR2 YYNGEE. This CDR3 contains 15 residues. J gave up 3 bases and V 6 bases, and 9 bases lay outside the gene matches. The CDR3 reads CASTSGLGLTDTQYF. The CDR3 DNA reads TGTGCCAGCACCTCGGGACTAGGTCTGACAGATACGCAGTATTTT.

This rearrangement joins TRBV7-8 to TRBJ1-3, with a tentative D call TRBD1 (6 bases). V gave up 2 bases and J gave up 2 bases, with 10 bases separating them. CDR3 length: 15 amino acids. From germline, CDR1 is SGHVS and CDR2 FQNEAQ. The DNA for the CDR3 is TGTGCCAGCAGCTTAATAACAGGGACTGGAAACACCATATATTTT. Its protein product is CASSLITGTGNTIYF.

This chain connects TRBV30 to TRBJ2-7; perhaps TRBD1 as D (6 bases). In germline, CDR1 is GTSNPN, CDR2 SVGIG (reference sequence). There are 12 residues in the CDR3. V gave up 4 bases and J gave up 2 bases, with 9 bases separating them. In DNA form, the CDR3 reads TGTGCCTGGACCAACAGGGCCTACGAGCAGTACTTC. Its protein product is CAWTNRAYEQYF.

This chain connects TRBV19 to TRBJ2-2, with a tentative D call TRBD2 (5 bases). The CDR3 covers 12 residues. Germline V lookup: CDR1 LNHDA, CDR2 SQIVND (reference sequence). Trimming shortened V by 2 bases and J by 7 bases, and 5 bases separated the two germline ends. The CDR3 sequence: CASSIRDGELFF. For the CDR3, the DNA is TGTGCCAGTAGTATACGGGACGGGGAGCTGTTTTTT.

This clone was counted between two and nine times. The CDR3 DNA reads as TGTGCCAGCAGTGAAGTAGTGAGCACTGAAGCTTTCTTT. It codes for CASSEVVSTEAFF. This chain joins TRBV6-1 and TRBJ1-1; no reliable D call. With 1 base removed from V and 4 bases from J, the gap between germline ends came to 7 bases. Germline values: CDR1 MNHNS, CDR2 SASEGT. The CDR3 runs to 13 residues.

The chain couples TRBV5-1 to TRBJ2-5; 9 nucleotides match TRBD2. This CDR3 is built from 14 residues. Germline-derived CDR1 and CDR2 are SGHRS and YFSETQ. With 6 bases clipped from V and 5 bases from J, the junction kept 8 bases outside the gene matches. The CDR3 is CASNLSGGRETQYF. CDR3 bases: TGCGCCAGCAATCTTAGCGGGGGTCGGGAGACCCAGTACTTC.

This clone has a single count. The chain employs TRBV2 and TRBJ2-7, with D perhaps matching TRBD1 (6 bases). CDR1 and CDR2 (germline): SNHLY, FYNNEI. The CDR3 is made up of 12 amino acids. Trimming shortened V by 7 bases and J by 2 bases, and 9 bases separated the two germline ends. The CDR3 loop is CASKGEPYEQYF. DNA for the CDR3: TGTGCCAGCAAGGGGGAACCCTACGAGCAGTACTTC.

This chain links TRBV7-3 with TRBJ2-2, with D possibly being TRBD2 (6 bases). The CDR3 consists of 18 residues. Trimming stripped 4 bases from V and 2 bases from J, with 20 bases between. Germline CDR1 reads SGHTA; CDR2 reads FQGTGA. Written as DNA, the CDR3 is TGTGCCAGCAGCTCATGGACTACTCTAACGAGTAACACCGGGGAGCTGTTTTTT. Translating it yields CASSSWTTLTSNTGELFF.

For this clone: Distinct nucleotide sequences in the sample also encode this CDR3. This chain links TRBV7-9 with TRBJ1-5, with TRBD1 matching 7 bases. There are 14 residues in the CDR3. After removal of 5 bases from V and 2 bases from J, the junction contained 3 bases not matched to a gene. Germline V CDR1 and CDR2: SEHNR, FQNEAQ (reference sequence). For the CDR3, the DNA is TGTGCCAGCAGCCGAGGGGGCGGCAATCAGCCCCAGCATTTT. Translated, it gives CASSRGGGNQPQHF.

The chain carries TRBV5-6 and TRBJ2-5, with 7 nucleotides matching TRBD1. Trimming took 2 bases from V and 5 from J; bases not matched to a gene: 3. CDR3 length equals 13 residues. The germline CDR1 and CDR2 sequences are SGHDT and YYEEEE. The CDR3 DNA reads TGTGCCAGCAGCTTCGGACAGGAGGAGACCCAGTACTTC. It yields the protein CASSFGQEETQYF. Full variable domain (outside the CDR3, taken from reference TRBV5-6 and TRBJ2-5): DAGVTQSPTHLIKTRGQQVTLRCSPKSGHDTVSWYQQALGQGPQFIFQYYEEEERQRGNFPDRFSGHQFPNYSSELNVNALLLGDSALYLCASSFGQEETQYFGPGTRLLVL.

The chain has TRBV5-4 and TRBJ2-5, with D possibly being TRBD2 (7 bases). The CDR3 is 16 residues long. The ends were cut back, 0 bases at V and 0 bases at J, with 12 bases in the middle. In germline, CDR1 is SGHNT, CDR2 YYREEE (reference sequence). CDR3 amino acids: CASSLGAGANQETQYF. The CDR3 nucleotides read TGTGCCAGCAGCTTGGGGGCGGGGGCGAACCAAGAGACCCAGTACTTC.

The sample holds one count of this clone. This chain connects TRBV7-2 to TRBJ1-6; D is uncertain. This CDR3 spans 14 amino acids. The germline gives CDR1 SGHTA, CDR2 FQGNSA. V was pared by 5 bases and J by 14 bases, with 19 bases between. The CDR3 sequence: CASSPDRRQRSLHF. Here the CDR3 DNA reads TGTGCCAGCAGCCCAGACCGGCGCCAGAGGTCCCTCCACTTT.

The chain has TRBV7-2 and TRBJ2-1; 8 bases are a match to TRBD1. V dropped 5 bases and J dropped 4; count of bases not matched to a gene: 10. The CDR3 totals 16 residues. Germline CDR1 is SGHTA and CDR2 is FQGNSA. CDR3 DNA: TGTGCCAGCAGCGTGACAGGGGCGGACTCATACAATGAGCAGTTCTTC. This gives the protein CASSVTGADSYNEQFF.

V and J are TRBV30 and TRBJ1-1, with TRBD1 matching 12 bases. In germline, CDR1 is GTSNPN, CDR2 SVGIG (reference sequence). The CDR3 totals 13 residues. Trimming at V came to 6 bases and at J to 11 bases, leaving 10 bases not matched to a gene. The CDR3 loop reads CACYAGTGGRAFF. The CDR3 DNA reads as TGTGCCTGTTACGCCGGGACAGGGGGCCGTGCTTTCTTT.

This sequence joins TRBV19 and TRBJ1-1; 7 bases fit TRBD1. From germline, CDR1 is LNHDA and CDR2 SQIVND (reference sequence). This CDR3 spans 11 amino acids. Trimming removed 10 bases from V and 8 bases from J; junction bases left unmatched: 7. CDR3 region: CATKTGVEAFF. CDR3 coding DNA: TGTGCCACCAAAACAGGGGTAGAAGCTTTCTTT. Based on the CDR3 plus reference TRBV19 and TRBJ1-1, the full variable domain is DGGITQSPKYLFRKEGQNVTLSCEQNLNHDAMYWYRQDPGQGLRLIYYSQIVNDFQKGDIAEGYSVSREKKESFPLTVTSAQKNPTAFYLCATKTGVEAFFGQGTRLTVV.

The chain has TRBV9 and TRBJ2-5; a weak D match, TRBD2 (6 bases). This CDR3 has 16 amino acids. Germline V gives CDR1 SGDLS, CDR2 YYNGEE. V dropped 0 bases and J dropped 2 bases, with 14 bases sitting between them. CDR3 sequence: CASSVAFMGGQETQYF. The CDR3, as DNA: TGTGCCAGCAGCGTAGCTTTTATGGGGGGACAAGAGACCCAGTACTTC.

The chain links TRBV6-1 to TRBJ2-7, with 7 positions matching TRBD2. Germline lookup yields CDR1 MNHNS and CDR2 SASEGT. This CDR3 has 14 residues. The trim removed 0 bases at V and 6 bases at J, leaving 5 bases unmatched. The DNA for the CDR3 is TGTGCCAGCAGTGAAGCACCCAGGGAGGGCGAGCAGTACTTC. It encodes CASSEAPREGEQYF.

The chain couples TRBV4-3 to TRBJ2-7, with no clear D. From germline, CDR1 is LGHNA and CDR2 YSLEER. Trimming took 2 bases from V and 7 from J, leaving 15 bases between them. The length of the CDR3 is 14 residues. In DNA, the CDR3 is TGCGCCAGCAGCCAAAGTTACAGAGCTTTTGAGCAGTACTTC. Residues: CASSQSYRAFEQYF.

This chain links TRBV4-1 with TRBJ2-3, with D possibly being TRBD2 (6 bases). This CDR3 spans 15 amino acids. The V gene's germline CDR1 is MGHRA and CDR2 YSYEKL. Trimming left V 4 bases short and J 0 bases short, with 11 bases between. The CDR3 sequence is CASSPTRGSTDTQYF. In DNA, the CDR3 is TGCGCCAGCAGCCCCACTCGGGGGAGCACAGATACGCAGTATTTT.

This chain links TRBV9 with TRBJ2-5, with TRBD1 identical over 9 bases. Germline-derived CDR1 and CDR2 are SGDLS and YYNGEE. V shed 3 bases and J 3 bases; nucleotides not matched to a gene: 3. The CDR3 extends over 14 amino acids. The DNA for the CDR3 is TGTGCCAGCAGCGCGGACAGGGGAGAAGAGACCCAGTACTTC. This translates into CASSADRGEETQYF.

The V call is TRBV7-3, the J call TRBJ1-2; D may be TRBD1 (6 bases). Trimming cost V 1 base and J 3 bases, with 9 bases left between them. Germline V gene sequence: CDR1 SGHTA, CDR2 FQGTGA. The CDR3 loop spans 14 amino acids. The CDR3 coding sequence is TGTGCCAGCAGCTTAAGGGGGCTCGACTATGGCTACACCTTC. It is translated as CASSLRGLDYGYTF.

The chain has TRBV7-9 and TRBJ1-5; D uncertain. The CDR3 extends over 16 amino acids. V was clipped by 3 bases and J by 0 bases, with 12 bases between them. CDR1 is SEHNR, CDR2 FQNEAQ, per germline (reference sequence). For the CDR3, the DNA is TGTGCCAGCAGCTTGGGCCACGCGGGTAGCAATCAGCCCCAGCATTTT. Translating it yields CASSLGHAGSNQPQHF.